The 25 T cell receptor beta chains presented below share a single source sample, sequenced in a study of monozygotic twins with inflammatory bowel disease. Each CDR3 protein gets one entry in TCRdb, which reprocessed the 5' RACE reads and gives no DNA. The table for this sample gives some 300,000 distinct CDR3 sequences. Sequencing was carried out using blood. The receptor source for this set is a human donor with ulcerative colitis or Crohn's disease, or a healthy co-twin of an affected twin (not recorded which).

The rearrangement links TRBV24-1 to TRBJ1-3; TCRdb returns TRBD1, unconfirmable since there is no DNA. This CDR3 region has 14 residues. Germline loops: CDR1 KGHDR, CDR2 SFDVKD. This chain's CDR3 is CATSDPTVTDTIYF.

J is TRBJ2-7 and V is TRBV3-1. There are 12 residues in the CDR3. Germline CDR1 LGHDT, CDR2 YNNKEL (reference sequence). CDR3 region: CASSQDGTNPYF.

This chain uses TRBV12-3 or TRBV12-4 with TRBJ2-7; the D call from TCRdb, TRBD2, cannot be confirmed without DNA. This CDR3 region has 14 residues. CDR3 loop: CASSPRLVSYEQYF.

The CDR3 spells CTSSNYGGSDEAFF. V is TRBV19 and J is TRBJ1-1. The CDR3 totals 14 residues. The germline V gene encodes CDR1 LNHDA and CDR2 SQIVND (reference sequence).

The chain uses TRBV10-3 and TRBJ1-2; there is no DNA to check the TCRdb D call of TRBD1. The CDR3 consists of 14 residues. Looked up from germline, CDR1 is ENHRY and CDR2 is SYGVKD. The CDR3 loop is CAISETPRGPGYTF.

The V gene is TRBV29-1, the J gene TRBJ2-4; TCRdb outputs TRBD1, but without DNA this stays unchecked. Germline V gene data show CDR1 as SQVTM and CDR2 as ANQGSEA. The CDR3 is made up of 14 amino acids. CDR3: CSVGDRGQKNIQYF.

This chain links TRBV29-1 with TRBJ2-5. The CDR3 length is 15 residues. The germline gives CDR1 SQVTM, CDR2 ANQGSEA. The CDR3 sequence is CSVDTDPRYQETQYF.

The chain couples TRBV20-1 to TRBJ1-1; TCRdb names TRBD1, which stays unverified in the absence of DNA. Germline assignment: CDR1 DFQATT and CDR2 SNEGSKA (reference sequence). The CDR3 runs to 13 residues. The CDR3 loop reads CSARDGGYSEAFF.

The V and J genes are TRBV27 and TRBJ2-7; there is no DNA to check the TCRdb D call of TRBD1. CDR3 size: 14 residues. CDR1 is MNHEY and CDR2 is SMNVEV in the germline V gene (reference sequence). The CDR3 region is CASSDRDGTYEQYF.

The J gene is TRBJ1-5, the V gene TRBV24-1; TCRdb designates TRBD1, a call that cannot be tested without DNA. CDR3 length equals 12 residues. Germline loops: CDR1 KGHDR, CDR2 SFDVKD. The CDR3 reads CATSNRGQPQHF.

The chain combines TRBV24-1 with TRBJ2-1; TCRdb's assignment of TRBD1 cannot be checked, as there is no DNA. Germline V CDR1 and CDR2: KGHDR, SFDVKD. The CDR3 sequence is 14 residues long. This CDR3 reads CATSDLYRVEEQFF.

The V gene is TRBV12-3 or TRBV12-4, the J gene TRBJ2-5; the TCRdb call, TRBD2, lacks DNA for checking. This CDR3 is built from 16 residues. The CDR3 sequence: CASSLGTSMGKDTQYF.

V and J are TRBV29-1 and TRBJ1-2. Germline CDR1 is SQVTM and CDR2 is ANQGSEA. This CDR3 contains 14 residues. CDR3 residues: CSVEGQRRAGGYTF.

This chain joins TRBV7-2 and TRBJ2-7; the D gene TCRdb calls, TRBD1, cannot be checked with no DNA. Germline V CDR1 and CDR2: SGHTA, FQGNSA. This CDR3 has 15 residues. The CDR3 spells CASSLGGTGEYEQYF.

The chain couples TRBV15 to TRBJ2-5. The CDR3 length is 12 residues. Germline lookup yields CDR1 LNHNV and CDR2 YYDKDF (reference sequence). CDR3 in amino acids: CATSSTVRAQYF.

V and J are TRBV12-3 or TRBV12-4 and TRBJ2-2; the TCRdb D gene call, TRBD1, has no DNA to confirm it. The CDR3 has 15 amino acids. The CDR3 reads CASSLQGARSGELFF.

V and J are TRBV20-1 and TRBJ2-5; the D call from TCRdb, TRBD2, cannot be confirmed without DNA. Per the germline V gene, CDR1 is DFQATT and CDR2 is SNEGSKA (reference sequence). The CDR3 is made up of 15 amino acids. The CDR3 loop reads CSASLAGGVVETQYF.

This clonotype ranks as medium-sized (0.01 to 0.1%) in terms of frequency. The rearrangement joins TRBV28 to TRBJ2-3; no DNA is available, so the TRBD2 call from TCRdb remains unchecked. The CDR3 totals 17 residues. Germline assignment: CDR1 MDHEN and CDR2 SYDVKM. The CDR3 loop is CASTFWTRGNPTDTQYF. The whole variable domain, remainder taken from reference TRBV28 and TRBJ2-3, is DVKVTQSSRYLVKRTGEKVFLECVQDMDHENMFWYRQDPGLGLRLIYFSYDVKMKEKGDIPEGYSVSREKKERFSLILESASTNQTSMYLCASTFWTRGNPTDTQYFGPGTRLTVL.

The V and J genes are TRBV6-2 or TRBV6-3 and TRBJ1-5; TCRdb proposes TRBD1, but this gene call is untestable without DNA. The CDR3 sequence is 15 residues long. The germline CDR1 and CDR2 sequences are MNHEY and SVGEGT. CDR3 amino acids: CASTVGVLTNQPQHF.

The rearrangement uses TRBV28 and TRBJ2-1; as DNA is missing, the TRBD1 call by TCRdb cannot be tested. The CDR3 consists of 14 residues. Germline V gene data show CDR1 as MDHEN and CDR2 as SYDVKM. CDR3 loop: CASSRDPPHDEQFF.

The chain has TRBV11-2 and TRBJ2-7; TCRdb's D call of TRBD1 is untestable without DNA. The CDR3 is made up of 16 amino acids. Germline V CDR1 and CDR2: SGHAT, FQNNGV. The CDR3 sequence is CASSLSAAGGEYEQYF.

The chain links TRBV6-5 to TRBJ2-5. This CDR3 has 15 amino acids. From germline, CDR1 is MNHEY and CDR2 SVGAGI. The CDR3 loop reads CASSYSTGSQETQYF.

Frequency places this clonotype as large (0.1 to 1%). The chain employs TRBV10-3 and TRBJ2-3; TCRdb's D gene call, TRBD1, goes unchecked for lack of DNA. Germline CDR1 ENHRY, CDR2 SYGVKD. This CDR3 contains 22 residues. The chain's CDR3 is CAISEFKWSQWEPKASTDTQYF.

This rearrangement joins TRBV12-3 or TRBV12-4 to TRBJ2-5. The CDR3 is made up of 15 amino acids. The CDR3 is CASSYFFGRQETQYF.

The genes are TRBV11-3 and TRBJ2-7; TCRdb outputs TRBD1, but without DNA this stays unchecked. Germline assignment: CDR1 SGHNT and CDR2 YENEEA. This CDR3 is built from 13 residues. This CDR3 reads CASSPGITYEQYF.